Presented here are 26 T cell receptor beta chains from one specimen sequenced in a study of T cell responses to AZD1222 COVID-19 vaccine. Assay: immunoSEQ multiplex PCR; the TCRdb copy retains only in-frame clones and omits some. The table includes some 130,000 clones, approximately 90% detected once. The sample in question was peripheral blood, obtained 28 days after the second AZD1222 dose. These TCRs come from an adult who received the AZD1222 COVID-19 vaccine.

The rearrangement uses TRBV10-3 and TRBJ1-2; 7 nucleotides line up with TRBD1. Trimming took 4 bases from V and 6 from J; bases not matched to a gene: 5. The CDR3 loop spans 13 amino acids. Germline lookup yields CDR1 ENHRY and CDR2 SYGVKD. The CDR3 DNA follows: TGTGCCATCAGTGGGGGACAGATGGATGGCTACACCTTC. This encodes CAISGGQMDGYTF.

CDR3 bases: TGTGCCAGCAGCGTAGTCCCTAGCGGGAGGTCTGGGACAGATACGCAGTATTTT. It encodes CASSVVPSGRSGTDTQYF. This rearrangement joins TRBV9 to TRBJ2-3; 11 positions match TRBD2. Germline trimming cut 0 bases from V and 3 bases from J; bases unmatched to any gene: 9. This CDR3 contains 18 residues. The germline V gene has CDR1 SGDLS and CDR2 YYNGEE.

The chain carries TRBV7-2 and TRBJ2-7, with TRBD2 identical over 11 bases. The CDR3 runs 15 residues. The germline gives CDR1 SGHTA, CDR2 FQGNSA. Trimming cost V 1 base and J 9 bases; bases outside gene matches: 8. The chain's CDR3 is CASSLGTSGSQMQYF. DNA of the CDR3: TGTGCCAGCAGCTTAGGAACTAGCGGGAGTCAAATGCAGTACTTC.

A few counts support this clone. The chain combines TRBV6-1 with TRBJ1-2, with no clear D. Germline loops: CDR1 MNHNS, CDR2 SASEGT. The V gene lost 1 base and the J gene lost 9 bases, with 15 bases spanning the gap. The CDR3 contains 14 residues. CDR3 residues: CASSEDPGLSRYTF. Here the CDR3 DNA reads TGTGCCAGCAGTGAAGACCCGGGTTTAAGCCGCTACACCTTC.

The V call is TRBV7-2, the J call TRBJ2-1; D may correspond to TRBD1 or TRBD2 (5 bases each). The CDR3 spans 14 residues. V was pared by 3 bases and J by 7 bases, with 13 bases between. Looked up from germline, CDR1 is SGHTA and CDR2 is FQGNSA. CDR3 amino acids: CASSLGRFGNEQFF. In DNA form, the CDR3 reads TGTGCCAGCAGCTTGGGACGGTTTGGGAATGAGCAGTTCTTC.

The chain carries TRBV19 and TRBJ1-4; the D gene is possibly TRBD1 (5 bases). V lost 3 bases and J lost 12, with 11 bases in between. Germline lookup yields CDR1 LNHDA and CDR2 SQIVND (reference sequence). The CDR3 spans 12 residues. The CDR3 nucleotides are TGTGCCAGTAGTATGATGGGGACTGAACTGTTTTTT. Translated: CASSMMGTELFF.

This clone was detected only once. This rearrangement joins TRBV28 to TRBJ1-1; D remains unclear. Per the germline V gene, CDR1 is MDHEN and CDR2 is SYDVKM. The CDR3 covers 14 residues. The V gene lost 8 bases and the J gene lost 4 bases, with 17 bases spanning the gap. CDR3 residues: CASVLVPAGTEAFF. CDR3 nucleotides: TGTGCCAGCGTCCTGGTTCCTGCCGGCACTGAAGCTTTCTTT.

The V call is TRBV12-5, the J call TRBJ1-1; TRBD1 matches at 8 bases. V shed 0 bases and J 1 base; nucleotides not matched to a gene: 25. The CDR3 has 23 amino acids. Germline CDR1 and CDR2: LGHNT and FRNRAP. In DNA, the CDR3 is TGTGCTAGTGGTTTGGTTCACCAGGACAGGGAAAGACCCCACCATTATAGGAACACTGAAGCTTTCTTT. Protein sequence: CASGLVHQDRERPHHYRNTEAFF.

This rearrangement joins TRBV13 to TRBJ2-5; weak D call: TRBD2 (6 bases). Deletions cut 3 bases from V and 2 bases from J, with 10 bases between. This CDR3 contains 14 residues. In germline, CDR1 is PRHDT, CDR2 FYEKMQ (reference sequence). CDR3 sequence: CASSFRERQETQYF. For the CDR3, the DNA is TGTGCCAGCAGCTTTCGGGAGAGACAAGAGACCCAGTACTTC. Full variable domain (missing parts from reference TRBV13 and TRBJ2-5): AAGVIQSPRHLIKEKRETATLKCYPIPRHDTVYWYQQGPGQDPQFLISFYEKMQSDKGSIPDRFSAQQFSDYHSELNMSSLELGDSALYFCASSFRERQETQYFGPGTRLLVL.

This clone occurred a few times. V usage is TRBV10-3 and J usage is TRBJ2-1; D possibly corresponds to TRBD2 (6 bases). The CDR3 loop spans 14 amino acids. CDR1 ENHRY and CDR2 SYGVKD come from the germline V gene. V lost 0 bases to trimming and J lost 7 bases, with 10 bases between them. The CDR3 loop reads CAISESGTGNEQFF. The CDR3 DNA reads TGTGCCATCAGTGAGTCAGGGACTGGGAATGAGCAGTTCTTC.

The genes are TRBV19 and TRBJ1-3; D is undetermined. This CDR3 is built from 15 residues. The V gene lost 7 bases and the J gene lost 0 bases, with 13 bases spanning the gap. Germline V gene lookup returns CDR1 LNHDA and CDR2 SQIVND (reference sequence). The CDR3 is CASTLDRNSGNTIYF. The DNA for the CDR3 is TGTGCCAGTACCTTAGACCGAAACTCTGGAAACACCATATATTTT.

The chain recombines TRBV30 with TRBJ2-1, with 11 bases aligning to TRBD2. Trimming took 7 bases from V and 0 from J; bases not matched to a gene: 5. Per germline, CDR1 GTSNPN and CDR2 SVGIG (reference sequence). The CDR3 contains 15 residues. The CDR3 loop reads CAYLTSGSSYNEQFF. CDR3 coding DNA: TGTGCCTATCTTACTAGCGGGAGCTCCTACAATGAGCAGTTCTTC.

V and J are TRBV7-8 and TRBJ2-7; D ambiguous. The CDR3 has 15 amino acids. V was trimmed by 0 bases and J by 7 bases, leaving 16 bases between them. CDR1 is SGHVS and CDR2 is FQNEAQ in the germline V gene. CDR3 coding DNA: TGTGCCAGCAGCTTAGCGGTTCAATTGTTGGGTGAGCAGTACTTC. This gives the protein CASSLAVQLLGEQYF. Supplemented by reference TRBV7-8 and TRBJ2-7, the full variable domain reads GAGVSQSPRYKVAKRGQDVALRCDPISGHVSLFWYQQALGQGPEFLTYFQNEAQLDKSGLPSDRFFAERPEGSVSTLKIQRTQQEDSAVYLCASSLAVQLLGEQYFGPGTRLTVT.

The chain couples TRBV6-5 to TRBJ2-7; TRBD2 agrees at 7 bases. Per germline, CDR1 MNHEY and CDR2 SVGAGI. The CDR3 length is 15 residues. J lost 2 bases, V lost 2 bases, and 6 bases had no gene match. The CDR3 spells CASSYRGDVAYEQYF. The CDR3 DNA reads TGTGCCAGCAGTTACCGGGGGGACGTAGCCTACGAGCAGTACTTC.

This clone appeared a single time. The chain employs TRBV10-3 and TRBJ1-1; D call uncertain. The CDR3 length is 13 residues. Trimming left V 9 bases short and J 3 bases short, with 14 bases between. Germline CDR1 and CDR2: ENHRY and SYGVKD. In nucleotides, the CDR3 is TGTGCCATGACCCAGGACGGTCACACTGAAGCTTTCTTT. It is translated as CAMTQDGHTEAFF.

The V gene is TRBV7-6, the J gene TRBJ2-3; no clear D. The CDR3 covers 16 residues. V lost 1 base and J 0 bases, leaving 11 bases between the germline ends. Looked up from germline, CDR1 is SGHVS and CDR2 is FNYEAQ. CDR3 coding DNA: TGTGCCAGCAGCTTAGTAGGCGACGGAAGCACAGATACGCAGTATTTT. Residues: CASSLVGDGSTDTQYF.

The chain combines TRBV5-6 with TRBJ2-2, with 7 bases lining up with TRBD1. Per germline, CDR1 SGHDT and CDR2 YYEEEE. V trimming: 1 base; J trimming: 2 bases; junction bases outside the gene matches: 5. The CDR3 consists of 16 residues. DNA of the CDR3: TGTGCCAGCAGCTTGAGTGGACAGGCTAACACCGGGGAGCTGTTTTTT. Protein sequence: CASSLSGQANTGELFF.

This clone was observed a few times. The chain couples TRBV2 to TRBJ1-5; TRBD1 matches 10 bases. V gave up 6 bases and J gave up 3 bases; unmatched junction bases: 8. The germline CDR1 and CDR2 sequences are SNHLY and FYNNEI. The CDR3 consists of 16 residues. The CDR3 bases are TGTGCCAGCAGCGACCGGACAGGGGGATACAATCAGCCCCAGCATTTT. This translates into CASSDRTGGYNQPQHF.

The gene calls are TRBV6-2 or TRBV6-3 and TRBJ1-1; D may be TRBD1 (5 bases). CDR3 length equals 13 residues. Germline V CDR1 and CDR2: MNHEY, SVGEGT. The ends were cut back, 2 bases at V and 11 bases at J, with 15 bases in the middle. The chain's CDR3 is CASSYSRAGTAFF. The CDR3 DNA reads TGTGCCAGCAGTTACAGTAGGGCAGGGACGGCTTTCTTT.

The chain uses TRBV28 and TRBJ1-4; a possible D gene is TRBD1 (6 bases). Per the germline V gene, CDR1 is MDHEN and CDR2 is SYDVKM. This CDR3 region has 15 residues. V dropped 5 bases and J dropped 8 bases, with 18 bases sitting between them. Here the CDR3 DNA reads TGTGCCAGCAGTCCAGGGGCCCGAGGCTCCGAAAAACTGTTTTTT. As protein: CASSPGARGSEKLFF.

This clone was observed once. V and J are TRBV18 and TRBJ1-3; D is ambiguous. The CDR3 is 13 amino acids. CDR1 is KGHSH and CDR2 is LQKENI in the germline V gene. Trimming removed 6 bases from V and 7 bases from J, with 13 bases in between. The CDR3 DNA reads as TGTGCCAGCTCCCAAGACTACCTGAACACCATATATTTT. Translation gives CASSQDYLNTIYF.

The chain joins TRBV4-1 to TRBJ1-4, with 7 bases identical to TRBD1. V lost 4 bases, J lost 0 bases, and 11 bases stayed unmatched. CDR1 is MGHRA and CDR2 is YSYEKL in the germline V gene. CDR3 length equals 18 residues. CDR3 loop: CASSPLGTAQATNEKLFF. The CDR3 nucleotides read TGCGCCAGCAGCCCACTAGGGACAGCACAAGCAACTAATGAAAAACTGTTTTTT.

In its sample, this clone was seen once. V and J are TRBV2 and TRBJ2-7; D gene ambiguous. V was shortened by 4 bases and J by 1 base, with 8 bases between the two germline ends. Germline values: CDR1 SNHLY, CDR2 FYNNEI. The CDR3 is 13 amino acids. The CDR3 region is CASSVAVSYEQYF. DNA for the CDR3: TGTGCCAGCAGTGTCGCAGTGTCCTACGAGCAGTACTTC.

V gene TRBV19 combines with J gene TRBJ2-1; 10 nucleotides line up with TRBD1. Germline values: CDR1 LNHDA, CDR2 SQIVND (reference sequence). CDR3 size: 20 residues. V dropped 4 bases and J dropped 2; count of bases not matched to a gene: 17. The CDR3 region is CASSTPRTGGRGGPYNEQFF. CDR3 sequence (DNA): TGTGCCAGTAGTACCCCCCGGACAGGGGGTCGCGGGGGCCCCTACAATGAGCAGTTCTTC.

J is TRBJ1-2 and V is TRBV30, with D maybe TRBD1 (5 bases). The CDR3 consists of 13 residues. V was clipped by 0 bases and J by 8 bases, with 13 bases between them. Germline V CDR1 and CDR2: GTSNPN, SVGIG (reference sequence). The CDR3 spells CAWSVRRAGGYTF. CDR3 nucleotides: TGTGCCTGGAGTGTACGCAGGGCAGGCGGCTACACCTTC.

This clone was detected only once. The J gene is TRBJ2-7, the V gene TRBV28, with D perhaps matching TRBD1 (6 bases). With 5 bases removed from V and 2 bases from J, the gap between germline ends came to 16 bases. The CDR3 consists of 15 residues. Germline V lookup: CDR1 MDHEN, CDR2 SYDVKM. CDR3 in amino acids: CASSPGQTTTYEQYF. DNA of the CDR3: TGTGCCAGCAGTCCCGGACAGACCACCACCTACGAGCAGTACTTC. The full variable domain, with the rest looked up from reference TRBV28 and TRBJ2-7, is DVKVTQSSRYLVKRTGEKVFLECVQDMDHENMFWYRQDPGLGLRLIYFSYDVKMKEKGDIPEGYSVSREKKERFSLILESASTNQTSMYLCASSPGQTTTYEQYFGPGTRLTVT.